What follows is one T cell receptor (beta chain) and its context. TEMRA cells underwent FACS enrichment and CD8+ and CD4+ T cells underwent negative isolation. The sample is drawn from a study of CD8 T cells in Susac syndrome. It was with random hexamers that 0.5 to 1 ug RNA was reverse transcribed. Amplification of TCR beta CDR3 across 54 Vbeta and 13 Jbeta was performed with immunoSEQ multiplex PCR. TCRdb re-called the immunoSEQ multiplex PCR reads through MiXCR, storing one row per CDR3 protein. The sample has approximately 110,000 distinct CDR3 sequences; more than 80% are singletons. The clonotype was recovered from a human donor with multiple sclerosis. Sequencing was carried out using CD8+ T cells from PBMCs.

The CDR3 coding sequence is TGCGCCAGCAGCCAAGTACGGTATAGCAATCAGCCCCAGCATTTT. Amino acids: CASSQVRYSNQPQHF. This chain connects TRBV4-1 to TRBJ1-5; D gene unclear. V was trimmed by 1 base and J by 0 bases, leaving 7 bases between them. CDR1 is MGHRA and CDR2 is YSYEKL in the germline V gene. CDR3 length equals 15 residues.